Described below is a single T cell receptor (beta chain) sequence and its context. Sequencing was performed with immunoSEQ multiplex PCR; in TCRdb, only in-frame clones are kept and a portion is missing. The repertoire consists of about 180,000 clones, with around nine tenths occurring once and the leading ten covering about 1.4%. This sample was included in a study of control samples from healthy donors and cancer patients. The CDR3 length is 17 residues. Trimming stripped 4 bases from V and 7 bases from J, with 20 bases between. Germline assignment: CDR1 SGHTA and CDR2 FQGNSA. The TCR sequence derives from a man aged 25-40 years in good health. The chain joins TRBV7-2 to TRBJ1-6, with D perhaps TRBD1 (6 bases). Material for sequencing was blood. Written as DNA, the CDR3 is TGTGCCAGCAGCTCGCCCGCGGCTGGGGGCTTAAATTCACCCCTCCACTTT. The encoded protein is CASSSPAAGGLNSPLHF.